These T cell receptor beta chains were read from a single sample in a study of T cell responses to AZD1222 COVID-19 vaccine. Clones were read by immunoSEQ multiplex PCR, and TCRdb kept only the in-frame ones, dropping some. The sample gives 65,000 to 85,000 clones, roughly 88% of which show up once; 10% is in the top ten. The specimen comprised peripheral blood, sampled 28 days after the second dose of the MenACWY control vaccine. These receptors were collected from an adult who received the MenACWY meningococcal vaccine as a control. CDR3s include the opening cysteine and the closing phenylalanine or tryptophan. The D gene is left open where the match is weak. Clone size is given for some rows only: seen once, a few or many times, or a class if the clone is expanded.

clone size | D gene | J gene | V gene | CDR3 DNA | CDR3 protein
- | - | TRBJ2-3 | TRBV18 | TGTGCCAGCTCACCACCAAGGACTCCAACAGATACGCAGTATTTT | CASSPPRTPTDTQYF
- | - | TRBJ1-2 | TRBV7-9 | TGTGCCAGTGGGGGCCCCATAGGGGGCTACACCTTC | CASGGPIGGYTF
- | TRBD2 | TRBJ2-3 | TRBV11-3 | TGTGCCAGCAGCTTAGGACTAGCGGGGGCCTTTAGCACAGATACGCAGTATTTT | CASSLGLAGAFSTDTQYF
- | - | TRBJ1-6 | TRBV5-1 | TGCGCCAGCAGCTCCGCCCGAAGTAATTCACCCCTCCACTTT | CASSSARSNSPLHF
- | - | TRBJ1-6 | TRBV18 | TGTGCCAGCTCCCTTGGGGCCTCCCTTAATTCACCCCTCCACTTT | CASSLGASLNSPLHF
few | TRBD1 | TRBJ1-1 | TRBV24-1 | TGTGCCACCAGAGACAGGGGGACAAAAACCGCGAACACTGAAGCTTTCTTT | CATRDRGTKTANTEAFF
once | - | TRBJ2-7 | TRBV30 | TGTGCCTGGAAGCTGGGGGTTAGTACCTACGAGCAGTACTTC | CAWKLGVSTYEQYF
- | - | TRBJ1-1 | TRBV29-1 | TGCAGCGCGGCCGTGGGGGGCTTTGTCACTGAAGCTTTCTTT | CSAAVGGFVTEAFF
- | - | TRBJ1-2 | TRBV6-5 | TGTGCCAGCAGTTCTCCGGGCCTCCTCTATGGCTACACCTTC | CASSSPGLLYGYTF
- | - | TRBJ2-3 | TRBV19 | TGTGCCAGTAGTAGGGGGTCAGGGGAGGGAACAGATACGCAGTATTTT | CASSRGSGEGTDTQYF
- | TRBD1 | TRBJ1-1 | TRBV19 | TGTGCCAGTAGGCGGGACAGGGACTTACCTGAAGCTTTCTTT | CASRRDRDLPEAFF
- | TRBD2 | TRBJ2-5 | TRBV7-9 | TGTGCCAGCAGCTTAGGGACTAGCGGGGGCGGTGGAGAGACCCAGTACTTC | CASSLGTSGGGGETQYF
- | - | TRBJ2-1 | TRBV11-1 | TGTGCCAGCAGTCTGAAAGGGTCCGGCAATGAGCAGTTCTTC | CASSLKGSGNEQFF
few | - | TRBJ1-3 | TRBV6-6 | TGTGCCAGCAGTCAGGGCAATGGAAACACCATATATTTT | CASSQGNGNTIYF
- | - | TRBJ1-5 | TRBV19 | TGTGCCAGTAGTATAGGAGCAGGGAGGGATCAGCCCCAGCATTTT | CASSIGAGRDQPQHF
- | TRBD1 | TRBJ2-1 | TRBV4-3 | TGCGCCAGCAGCCAAGATATCAGGGGGTACGGCAATGAGCAGTTCTTC | CASSQDIRGYGNEQFF
- | - | TRBJ1-1 | TRBV7-2 | TGTGCCAGCAGCTCAGAGGTGCGGAGCCAAGCTTTCTTT | CASSSEVRSQAFF
- | - | TRBJ1-5 | TRBV18 | TGTGCCAGCTCACCAGGGCAGACGTCCCCGGGGATGCATTTT | CASSPGQTSPGMHF
- | TRBD1 | TRBJ1-4 | TRBV14 | TGTGCCAGCAGCCGTTCCACAGGGGGCGGTGAAAAACTGTTTTTT | CASSRSTGGGEKLFF
- | - | TRBJ2-5 | TRBV19 | TGTGCCAGTAGTGCCGAGGACGGGAACCAAGAGACCCAGTACTTC | CASSAEDGNQETQYF
- | - | TRBJ2-3 | TRBV5-1 | TGCGCCAGCAGCTTGTTAGGCCCAGATACGCAGTATTTT | CASSLLGPDTQYF
few | TRBD2 | TRBJ2-5 | TRBV6-6 | TGTGCCAGCAGCGGGACTAGCGGGGCCCAAGAGACCCAGTACTTC | CASSGTSGAQETQYF
medium-sized | TRBD1 | TRBJ1-1 | TRBV3-1/TRBV3-2 | TGTGCCAGCAGTCGGGACAGCGGCACTGAAGCTTTCTTT | CASSRDSGTEAFF
- | TRBD1 | TRBJ1-5 | TRBV6-1 | TGTGCCAGCAGTGAATCAGGGGGGAGACAGCCCCAGCATTTT | CASSESGGRQPQHF
- | - | TRBJ1-3 | TRBV19 | TGTGCCAGCTCAGGACAAGCCCTACCGAACACCATATATTTT | CASSGQALPNTIYF
- | TRBD1 | TRBJ2-7 | TRBV6-1 | TGTGCCAGCAGTGAATATGACAGGGCGCAGTATCAGCAGTACTTC | CASSEYDRAQYQQYF
- | - | TRBJ1-2 | TRBV21-1 | TGTGCCAGCAGCACAAGGACAGGGAATAATGAGTCGGGTGGCTACACCTTC | CASSTRTGNNESGGYTF
- | TRBD1 | TRBJ2-5 | TRBV6-2/TRBV6-3 | TGTGCCAGCAGTGACGAACCGGGACAGGGACTAGAGACCCAGTACTTC | CASSDEPGQGLETQYF
once | TRBD1 | TRBJ1-6 | TRBV15 | TGTGCCACCAGCAGAGATCTGGCAGGGGGGAGTCTAGTTACACCCCTCCACTTT | CATSRDLAGGSLVTPLHF
- | - | TRBJ1-5 | TRBV3-1/TRBV3-2 | TGTGCCAGCAGCCCGAGCGGCGGGCTTAGCAATCAGCCCCAGCATTTT | CASSPSGGLSNQPQHF
few | TRBD1 | TRBJ1-6 | TRBV7-8 | TGTGCCAGCAGCTTAGCGTCCGGGGACAGGGGTAATTCACCCCTCCACTTT | CASSLASGDRGNSPLHF
- | TRBD1 | TRBJ2-7 | TRBV12-3/TRBV12-4 | TGTGCCAGCAGAGGACAGGGGAACGAGCAGTACTTC | CASRGQGNEQYF
- | - | TRBJ1-1 | TRBV9 | TGTGCCAGCAGCGTAGTGGACGGCACTGAAGCTTTCTTT | CASSVVDGTEAFF
- | - | TRBJ2-3 | TRBV3-1/TRBV3-2 | TGTGCCAGCAGCCAGGATCCCATTGATACGCAGTATTTT | CASSQDPIDTQYF
- | TRBD1 | TRBJ1-5 | TRBV19 | TGTGCCAGTAGTATTGGGGGCGGACAGGGTAGTCAGCCCCAGCATTTT | CASSIGGGQGSQPQHF
- | TRBD1 | TRBJ1-5 | TRBV6-2/TRBV6-3 | TGTGCCAGCAGTGACAGGGTCAGGCAGCCCCAGCATTTT | CASSDRVRQPQHF
- | - | TRBJ2-1 | TRBV28 | TGTGCCAGCAGTTTAGGGGCGGGGTCCTACAATGAGCAGTTCTTC | CASSLGAGSYNEQFF
- | - | TRBJ1-1 | TRBV3-1/TRBV3-2 | TGTGCCAGCAGCCAGACAGTGAACACTGAAGCTTTCTTT | CASSQTVNTEAFF
- | TRBD1 | TRBJ1-4 | TRBV5-1 | TGCGCCAGCAGCCCCACAGGACAGGTAGATGAAAAACTGTTTTTT | CASSPTGQVDEKLFF
- | TRBD1 | TRBJ1-3 | TRBV30 | TGTGCCTGGAGTGGGACAGGGGGCTATGGAAACACCATATATTTT | CAWSGTGGYGNTIYF
- | TRBD1 | TRBJ2-7 | TRBV7-2 | TGTGCCAGCAGCCAGACAGGGATCACCTACGAGCAGTACTTC | CASSQTGITYEQYF
- | TRBD1 | TRBJ2-3 | TRBV5-1 | TGCGCCAGCAGCTCGAGACAGGGACAGGCAGATACGCAGTATTTT | CASSSRQGQADTQYF
- | - | TRBJ1-5 | TRBV19 | TGTGCCAGTAGTATATCCGGGGGTCAGCCCCAGCATTTT | CASSISGGQPQHF